The clone carrying this T cell receptor (beta chain) was found a few times. Its antigen is as yet unknown. This record comes from a study of long-term antiretroviral therapy in people with HIV. Notes on the study in general: Clones that had undergone expansion before ART dominated the repertoire at all time points. Blood sampling spanned 2004 to 2017, possibly under older ART regimens.

The germline V gene encodes CDR1 SGHDT and CDR2 YYEEEE. V lost 4 bases to trimming and J lost 3 bases, with 8 bases between them. The CDR3 covers 12 residues. The samples, holding about 0.9-11 million cryopreserved PBMC, were thawed before DNA extraction was carried out. The run of the v3.0 immunoSEQ assay was at survey level. Sequencing was performed with immunoSEQ multiplex PCR; in TCRdb, only in-frame clones are kept and a portion is missing. Among about 32,000 clones listed, approximately 94% were seen once. The genes are TRBV5-6 and TRBJ2-7; D is tentatively TRBD1 or TRBD2 (5 bases each). Sample: unsorted PBMCs, taken 4.1 years after starting antiretroviral therapy. The TCR sequence derives from a woman aged 45-60 years with HIV. The CDR3 spells CASSRGVYEQYF. CDR3 in DNA: TGTGCCAGCAGCCGGGGCGTCTACGAGCAGTACTTC. The full variable domain, with the rest looked up from reference TRBV5-6 and TRBJ2-7, is DAGVTQSPTHLIKTRGQQVTLRCSPKSGHDTVSWYQQALGQGPQFIFQYYEEEERQRGNFPDRFSGHQFPNYSSELNVNALLLGDSALYLCASSRGVYEQYFGPGTRLTVT.